The rows below give T cell receptor beta chains drawn from one sample of a study of blood T cell repertoires in COVID-19. Clones were read by immunoSEQ multiplex PCR, and TCRdb kept only the in-frame ones, dropping some. Here the sample spans around 140,000 clones, approximately 81% being singletons. The sequenced material came from peripheral blood. These receptors all stem from a woman aged 60-75 years with active or convalescent COVID-19. The CDR3 runs from the conserved cysteine through the conserved F or W. D genes are given only for firm matches. Size is omitted from some rows. Given values are once, few, many or a class for expanded clones.

d_gene	v_gene	abundance	j_gene	CDR3aa	CDR3nt
TRBD2	TRBV5-4	NA	TRBJ2-3	CASSPPGLAGDTQYF	TGTGCCAGCAGCCCCCCGGGACTAGCGGGAGATACGCAGTATTTT
TRBD1	TRBV10-3	NA	TRBJ1-6	CAISESKGAMDSPLHF	TGTGCCATCAGTGAGTCGAAGGGGGCTATGGATTCACCCCTCCACTTT
NA	TRBV7-2	NA	TRBJ1-3	CASSPDSTRRSSGNTIYF	TGTGCCAGCAGCCCCGACTCGACTAGACGTAGCTCTGGAAACACCATATATTTT
TRBD2	TRBV25-1	NA	TRBJ2-1	CASSRNAGVSGGNNEQFF	TGTGCCAGCAGTAGAAACGCCGGGGTATCGGGGGGGAACAATGAGCAGTTCTTC
NA	TRBV29-1	NA	TRBJ2-6	CSINDRLMWYSGANVLTF	TGCAGCATCAATGACAGGCTCATGTGGTACTCTGGGGCCAACGTCCTGACTTTC
NA	TRBV19	NA	TRBJ2-2	CASSRATQGGNTGELFF	TGTGCCAGTAGTAGGGCCACTCAGGGGGGGAACACCGGGGAGCTGTTTTTT
NA	TRBV5-6	once	TRBJ1-4	CASSLRAYNEKLFF	TGTGCCAGCAGCTTGAGAGCTTATAATGAAAAACTGTTTTTT
TRBD1	TRBV19	NA	TRBJ2-7	CASSISRTGGYEQYF	TGTGCCAGTAGTATAAGCCGGACAGGGGGCTACGAGCAGTACTTC
TRBD1	TRBV9	NA	TRBJ1-4	CASSVDRGGEKLFF	TGTGCCAGCAGCGTAGACAGGGGTGGCGAAAAACTGTTTTTT
NA	TRBV5-1	NA	TRBJ2-3	CASSLSNRDTDTQYF	TGCGCCAGCAGCTTATCAAACAGGGACACAGATACGCAGTATTTT